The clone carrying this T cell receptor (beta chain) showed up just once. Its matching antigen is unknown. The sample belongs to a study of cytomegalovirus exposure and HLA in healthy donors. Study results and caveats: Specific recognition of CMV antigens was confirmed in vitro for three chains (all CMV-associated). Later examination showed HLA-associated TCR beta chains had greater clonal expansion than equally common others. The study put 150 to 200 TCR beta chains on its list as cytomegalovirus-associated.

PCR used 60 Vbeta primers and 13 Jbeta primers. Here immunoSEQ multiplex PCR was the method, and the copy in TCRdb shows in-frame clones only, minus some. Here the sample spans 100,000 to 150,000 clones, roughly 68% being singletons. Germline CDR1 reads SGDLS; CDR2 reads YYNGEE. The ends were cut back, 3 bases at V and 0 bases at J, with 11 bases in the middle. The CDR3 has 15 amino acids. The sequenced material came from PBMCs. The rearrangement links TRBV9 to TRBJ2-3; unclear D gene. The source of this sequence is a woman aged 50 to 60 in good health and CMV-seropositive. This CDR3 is CASSENPTSTDTQYF. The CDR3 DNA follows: TGTGCCAGCAGCGAAAATCCGACTAGCACAGATACGCAGTATTTT.